This TCR beta chain was sequenced in a study of blood T cell repertoires in COVID-19. Study-level background: Some COVID-19 samples were acute and others convalescent; all came from the United States, Italy and Spain.

The germline V gene encodes CDR1 SGHVS and CDR2 FQNEAQ. V was pared by 2 bases and J by 0 bases, with 14 bases between. The CDR3 contains 16 residues. Recruits, aged 18 to 89 years, lived in around 24 US areas. Clinical histories supplied by participants themselves formed the basis of cohort assignment. Source study methods: Quantification of nucleated cells was approximated via reference gene primer amplification. This table comes from immunoSEQ multiplex PCR, and its TCRdb copy is limited to in-frame clones, with some not included. V, J and clone size are taken as reported in that table, and D and trimming were inferred from the DNA itself. The sample lists about 250,000 clones, around 90% occurring once.

This chain links TRBV7-8 with TRBJ2-7; D perhaps matches TRBD2 (6 bases). Material: PBMCs or T cells enriched from blood (not recorded which). This receptor was taken from a woman in her thirties with acute COVID-19. CDR3 sequence reads: CASSLLATLSSYEQYF. CDR3 bases: TGTGCCAGCAGCTTACTAGCGACCCTTAGCTCCTACGAGCAGTACTTC.